What follows are 23 T cell receptor beta chains derived from one specimen sequenced in a study of CD8+CD57+ T cells in acquired aplastic anemia (dated by TCRdb to the late 2010s). Flow cytometry had shown CD8+CD57+ cell expansion in the patients selected for sequencing. Instrument on record: Illumina HiSeq 2000. Genomic DNA served as template for TCR beta VDJ combination and CDR3 sequence profiling. TCRdb redid the processing of the public reads, applying fastp at Q25 and MiXCR, and retained in-frame beta chains. CDR3 protein sequences are deduplicated, and each keeps its most common genes and DNA. The sample records some 120,000 distinct CDR3 sequences, approximately 40% of which are singletons. The ten largest clonotypes hold more than 2.5% of the sample. Sequencing was performed on sorted CD4+, CD8+, or CD8+CD57+ T cells (not recorded which) from PBMCs. Receptors were obtained from a human donor with aplastic anemia.

The table lists this clonotype with a few counts. In DNA, the CDR3 is TGTGCCAGCAGCTGGGGAGCAGGTGAACTCTTCTCTGGGGCCAACGTCCTGACTTTC. As protein: CASSWGAGELFSGANVLTF. The chain couples TRBV5-6 to TRBJ2-6; weak D call: TRBD2 (5 bases). The CDR3 spans 19 residues. Germline CDR1 SGHDT, CDR2 YYEEEE. Trimming shortened V by 3 bases and J by 0 bases, and 19 bases separated the two germline ends.

CDR3 in amino acids: CSVGGPTNEKLFF. The CDR3 nucleotides are TGCAGCGTTGGGGGCCCAACTAATGAAAAACTGTTTTTT. J is TRBJ1-4 and V is TRBV29-1; a weak D match, TRBD1 (5 bases). This CDR3 region has 13 residues. V was cut by 4 bases and J by 0 bases, with 6 bases left in between. The germline CDR1 and CDR2 sequences are SQVTM and ANQGSEA.

This clonotype was counted ten times or more. Written as DNA, the CDR3 is TGTGCCAGCAGCTTAGAATCCCCGGGAGGGTCCTCCTACGAGCAGTACTTC. Encoded protein: CASSLESPGGSSYEQYF. This rearrangement joins TRBV11-1 to TRBJ2-7, with 8 bases identical to TRBD2. Germline V gene sequence: CDR1 SGHAT, CDR2 FQDESV (reference sequence). The CDR3 has 17 amino acids. V lost 1 base and J lost 0; bases outside the gene matches: 8.

This rearrangement joins TRBV29-1 to TRBJ1-3; D unclear. The germline CDR1 and CDR2 sequences are SQVTM and ANQGSEA. The CDR3 extends over 13 amino acids. Trimming stripped 4 bases from V and 0 bases from J, with 7 bases between. The CDR3 sequence is CSVGEISGNTIYF. CDR3 nucleotides: TGCAGCGTTGGGGAGATCTCTGGAAACACCATATATTTT. The complete variable domain, with remaining parts taken from reference TRBV29-1 and TRBJ1-3, reads SAVISQKPSRDICQRGTSLTIQCQVDSQVTMMFWYRQQPGQSLTLIATANQGSEATYESGFVIDKFPISRPNLTFSTLTVSNMSPEDSSIYLCSVGEISGNTIYFGEGSWLTVV.

The rearrangement joins TRBV7-7 to TRBJ2-3, with 10 bases lining up with TRBD2. Germline-derived CDR1 and CDR2 are SSHAT and FNYEAQ (reference sequence). V was clipped by 11 bases and J by 5 bases; unmatched bases: 4. The length of the CDR3 is 12 residues. CDR3 protein: CASSGGKDTQYF. The CDR3 DNA is TGTGCCTCTAGCGGGGGTAAAGATACGCAGTATTTT.

In its sample, this clonotype was seen many times. The chain uses TRBV19 and TRBJ1-6; 7 positions agree with TRBD1. CDR3 length equals 17 residues. Germline lookup yields CDR1 LNHDA and CDR2 SQIVND (reference sequence). J was trimmed by 6 bases and V by 2 bases; bases with no gene match: 10. The CDR3 here is CASSITSTGSPNSPLHF. CDR3 coding DNA: TGTGCCAGTAGTATAACCTCGACAGGGTCGCCTAATTCACCCCTCCACTTT. The variable domain in full, completed from reference TRBV19 and TRBJ1-6, reads DGGITQSPKYLFRKEGQNVTLSCEQNLNHDAMYWYRQDPGQGLRLIYYSQIVNDFQKGDIAEGYSVSREKKESFPLTVTSAQKNPTAFYLCASSITSTGSPNSPLHFGNGTRLTVT.

A note on this clonotype: Here the CDR3 omits its conserved ending phenylalanine or tryptophan, so a read error is the likely source. V and J are TRBV30 and TRBJ1-1; D gene uncertain. The CDR3 runs to 13 residues. The germline V gene encodes CDR1 GTSNPN and CDR2 SVGIG (reference sequence). The V and J ends lost 0 bases and 5 bases respectively, with 10 bases between them. Here the CDR3 DNA reads TGTGCCTGGAGTGTACAAGCCGGTACTGAAGCTTTCCTT. This gives the protein CAWSVQAGTEAFL.

V gene TRBV10-3 combines with J gene TRBJ1-1; perhaps TRBD1 as D (5 bases). Trimming shortened V by 3 bases and J by 6 bases, and 14 bases separated the two germline ends. This CDR3 comprises 14 residues. Germline V lookup: CDR1 ENHRY, CDR2 SYGVKD. CDR3 nucleotides: TGTGCCATCAGTGAATGGGGGGAAATGGCTGAAGCTTTCTTT. Its translation: CAISEWGEMAEAFF.

The genes are TRBV2 and TRBJ2-7, with TRBD1 identical over 9 bases. The ends lost 2 bases at V and 6 bases at J; junction bases unmatched: 5. The CDR3 consists of 14 residues. Germline values: CDR1 SNHLY, CDR2 FYNNEI. CDR3: CASSELGTGSEQYF. CDR3 coding DNA: TGTGCCAGCAGTGAATTGGGGACAGGGAGCGAGCAGTACTTC.

The chain is built from TRBV6-2 or TRBV6-3 and TRBJ1-1; 7 nucleotides match TRBD1. The V and J ends lost 7 bases and 6 bases, in that order; junction bases with no gene match: 11. Germline lookup yields CDR1 MNHEY and CDR2 SVGEGT. The CDR3 runs to 14 residues. CDR3 bases: TGTGCCAGCAACAACAGGGGTAGTTTCTCTGAAGCTTTCTTT. Translated: CASNNRGSFSEAFF.

This clonotype was detected only a few times. Since a much larger clone is just one base distant, this may be a read error. The rearrangement links TRBV4-3 to TRBJ1-2; TRBD1 aligns across 7 bases. The CDR3 length is 15 residues. From germline, CDR1 is LGHNA and CDR2 YSLEER. The CDR3 DNA follows: TGCGCCAGCAGCCAGGGGACAGCCGGGGCTACGGGCTGCACCTTC. Its protein product is CASSQGTAGATGCTF.

V and J are TRBV19 and TRBJ2-5; D may be TRBD2 (6 bases). Germline CDR1 is LNHDA and CDR2 is SQIVND (reference sequence). The V and J ends lost 1 base and 5 bases respectively, with 17 bases between them. CDR3 size: 16 residues. The CDR3 is CASSIVGPGAGETQYF. CDR3 nucleotides: TGTGCCAGTAGTATAGTTGGACCGGGAGCAGGGGAGACCCAGTACTTC.

This clonotype showed up many times. The V and J genes are TRBV9 and TRBJ1-1; D is ambiguous. V was shortened by 3 bases and J by 5 bases, with 11 bases between the two germline ends. There are 13 residues in the CDR3. Germline V CDR1 and CDR2: SGDLS, YYNGEE. CDR3 region: CASSGVSQTEAFF. CDR3 DNA: TGTGCCAGCAGCGGCGTCTCCCAAACTGAAGCTTTCTTT.

The chain combines TRBV19 with TRBJ1-5; TRBD1 aligns across 9 bases. Germline V gene lookup returns CDR1 LNHDA and CDR2 SQIVND (reference sequence). The CDR3 consists of 15 residues. The V and J ends lost 5 bases and 9 bases, in that order; junction bases with no gene match: 11. CDR3 sequence (DNA): TGTGCCAGTAGTCCACAGGGGGCGAGCGATCGGCCCCAGCATTTT. Its translation: CASSPQGASDRPQHF.

This clonotype was counted once. The chain uses TRBV2 and TRBJ2-5; possibly TRBD1 or TRBD2 for D (5 bases each). CDR3 length: 14 residues. Germline CDR1 SNHLY, CDR2 FYNNEI. V was pared by 7 bases and J by 4 bases, with 16 bases between. The CDR3 bases are TGTGCCAGCACCAGGGACGAAACCCCAGAGACCCAGTACTTC. Its protein product is CASTRDETPETQYF.

Many counts were recorded for this clonotype. CDR3 region: CASSRGQGGEKLFF. The DNA for the CDR3 is TGTGCCAGCAGTCGGGGACAGGGGGGTGAAAAACTGTTTTTT. The V gene is TRBV12-3 or TRBV12-4, the J gene TRBJ1-4; 11 bases agree with TRBD1. CDR3 length: 14 residues. With V trimmed by 5 bases and J by 7 bases, 3 bases remained unmatched.

The chain couples TRBV20-1 to TRBJ1-2, with D possibly matching TRBD1 (5 bases). Trimming took 0 bases from V and 6 from J, leaving 5 bases between them. CDR1 and CDR2 from the germline V gene are DFQATT and SNEGSKA (reference sequence). The CDR3 runs to 11 residues. In DNA form, the CDR3 reads TGCAGTGCTAGAGAAGGGGATGGCTACACCTTC. Translation gives CSAREGDGYTF.

The J gene is TRBJ2-7, the V gene TRBV7-9, with unresolved D. CDR3 length: 11 residues. The ends were cut back, 5 bases at V and 13 bases at J, with 15 bases in the middle. Germline V CDR1 and CDR2: SEHNR, FQNEAQ (reference sequence). Written as DNA, the CDR3 is TGTGCCAGCAGCCAAGACACTGATAGATACTTC. It specifies CASSQDTDRYF.

The rearrangement joins TRBV25-1 to TRBJ2-7; D is possibly TRBD1 (5 bases). The CDR3 contains 14 residues. Germline V CDR1 and CDR2: MGHDK, SYGVNS. V shed 5 bases and J shed 5 bases, with 16 bases lying between them. Here the CDR3 reads CASSFGARGNEQYF. The CDR3 coding sequence is TGTGCCAGCAGTTTTGGAGCTAGGGGAAACGAGCAGTACTTC.

As to this clonotype: A much larger clone differs by one base, so this may be a read error. The chain couples TRBV27 to TRBJ2-7; 10 nucleotides agree with TRBD1. The CDR3 totals 15 residues. In germline, CDR1 is MNHEY, CDR2 SMNVEV (reference sequence). CDR3 nucleotide sequence: TGTGCCAGCAGTGCCTGGACAGGGGGTGTCTACGAGCAGTGCTTC. Translating gives CASSAWTGGVYEQCF.

The V gene is TRBV12-3 or TRBV12-4, the J gene TRBJ1-1; D gene uncertain. The CDR3 length is 13 residues. V was trimmed by 1 base and J by 2 bases, leaving 5 bases between them. The CDR3 DNA sequence: TGTGCCAGCAGTTTAGACGCTAACACTGAAGCTTTCTTT. It specifies CASSLDANTEAFF.

V and J are TRBV11-1 and TRBJ2-1; D remains unclear. The CDR3 consists of 12 residues. The V end lost 2 bases, the J end lost 8 bases, and 7 bases lay between the germline ends. Germline CDR1 reads SGHAT; CDR2 reads FQDESV (reference sequence). The CDR3 DNA reads as TGTGCCAGCAGCTTATCGGGCCATGAGCAGTTCTTC. Translation gives CASSLSGHEQFF.

This clonotype was recorded many times. The chain has TRBV19 and TRBJ1-5; D is undetermined. The V and J ends lost 7 bases and 6 bases respectively, with 13 bases between them. CDR1 LNHDA and CDR2 SQIVND come from the germline V gene (reference sequence). The CDR3 covers 13 residues. CDR3 sequence: CASMGKASQPQHF. CDR3 in DNA: TGTGCCAGTATGGGCAAGGCATCTCAGCCCCAGCATTTT.